This record concerns one T cell receptor beta chain sequence. What it binds is unknown. TCRdb called the 5' RACE reads again in MiXCR, with one record for every CDR3 protein. The data contain around 13,000 distinct CDR3 sequences, 4.5% to 6.5% of them seen just once; the ten biggest clones take up 36%. Time point of the sample: sample taken at primary tumor resection. No cell sorting; template was whole RNA from tumor, lung tissue or PBMC. These data belong to a study of spatial heterogeneity in lung cancer. About the research overall: The mean occurrence of each unique TCR and UMI combination in raw reads exceeded 8.5.

Per germline, CDR1 MNHEY and CDR2 SVGEGT. V lost 5 bases and J lost 0, with 14 bases in between. This CDR3 is built from 15 residues. Broader study findings: Mutation tallies in tumors tracked expanded intratumoral alpha and beta TCR counts. Estimates put coverage of tumor T cells about 7% for alpha and roughly 12% for beta chains.

Sequenced here: lung tumor tissue, sampled at surgery. This clonotype was sampled from a male donor with early-stage non-small cell lung cancer. The chain couples TRBV6-2 or TRBV6-3 to TRBJ2-7; D is unresolved. CDR3 DNA: TGTGCCAGCAGTAAACCGGGCCTGAGCTCCTACGAGCAGTACTTC. Translating gives CASSKPGLSSYEQYF.